One and the same sample provided the 8 T cell receptor beta chains below, sequenced in a study of cytomegalovirus exposure and HLA in healthy donors. The PCR used 60 Vbeta and 13 Jbeta primers. The protocol was immunoSEQ multiplex PCR, while the TCRdb copy is restricted to in-frame clones and leaves out a portion. The data hold around 130,000 clones, with 74% observed a single time. The source material was PBMCs. The origin of the receptors is a woman in her 50s in good health and CMV-seropositive.

This chain links TRBV19 with TRBJ1-2, with D perhaps matching TRBD1 (5 bases). Germline V CDR1 and CDR2: LNHDA, SQIVND (reference sequence). This CDR3 has 15 amino acids. V lost 0 bases, J lost 4 bases, and 12 bases lay in between. CDR3 sequence: CASSIDWGGSYGYTF. CDR3 DNA sequence: TGTGCCAGTAGTATAGATTGGGGCGGATCCTATGGCTACACCTTC.

This chain uses TRBV19 with TRBJ1-4, with no clear D. Germline lookup yields CDR1 LNHDA and CDR2 SQIVND (reference sequence). V shed 6 bases and J shed 6 bases, with 5 bases lying between them. This CDR3 contains 11 residues. CDR3 loop: CASSGYEKLFF. The CDR3 DNA reads as TGTGCCAGTAGCGGTTATGAAAAACTGTTTTTT. Combining the CDR3 with reference TRBV19 and TRBJ1-4 gives the whole variable domain DGGITQSPKYLFRKEGQNVTLSCEQNLNHDAMYWYRQDPGQGLRLIYYSQIVNDFQKGDIAEGYSVSREKKESFPLTVTSAQKNPTAFYLCASSGYEKLFFGSGTQLSVL.

This clone was picked up one time. This sequence joins TRBV7-2 and TRBJ2-2, with 11 bases lining up with TRBD2. CDR1 is SGHTA and CDR2 is FQGNSA in the germline V gene. This CDR3 is 19 amino acids long. The junction had 7 bases not matched to a gene; V was cut back by 1 base and J by 0 bases. The CDR3 reads CASSLVRLAGGPNTGELFF. For the CDR3, the DNA is TGTGCCAGCAGCTTAGTCCGGCTAGCGGGGGGCCCGAACACCGGGGAGCTGTTTTTT.

This clone was seen a few times. The chain combines TRBV2 with TRBJ2-3; TRBD2 matches 15 bases. CDR3 length: 16 amino acids. V shed 6 bases, J shed 4 bases, and the junction held 5 bases outside the gene matches. Germline V gene lookup returns CDR1 SNHLY and CDR2 FYNNEI. CDR3 sequence: CASRPGLAGGPDTQYF. CDR3 nucleotides: TGTGCCAGCAGGCCCGGACTAGCGGGGGGGCCAGATACGCAGTATTTT.

The chain is built from TRBV15 and TRBJ2-5; 7 bases match TRBD1. The CDR3 sequence is 13 residues long. V shed 5 bases, J shed 9 bases, and the junction held 9 bases outside the gene matches. Germline CDR1 reads LNHNV; CDR2 reads YYDKDF (reference sequence). CDR3 loop: CATSAAKGAAQYF. DNA of the CDR3: TGTGCCACCAGCGCCGCGAAGGGGGCGGCCCAGTACTTC.

The V and J genes are TRBV2 and TRBJ1-4; tentatively, D is TRBD1 (6 bases). The germline V gene encodes CDR1 SNHLY and CDR2 FYNNEI. The CDR3 covers 13 residues. The germline V and J ends were trimmed by 8 bases and 6 bases, with 13 bases remaining between them. The CDR3 DNA is TGTGCCAGCCAGGGGCAAAAGGATGAAAAACTGTTTTTT. Translating it yields CASQGQKDEKLFF.

The V call is TRBV6-5, the J call TRBJ2-5; possibly TRBD1 for D (5 bases). The J call may not be correct, given that the DNA end is closer to TRBJ2-7. Germline V gene lookup returns CDR1 MNHEY and CDR2 SVGAGI. The CDR3 length is 14 residues. CDR3 residues: CASSYRAGNYEQYF. CDR3 sequence (DNA): TGTGCCAGCAGTTACCGGGCAGGGAACTACGAGCAGTACTTC.

The chain couples TRBV18 to TRBJ1-2; 7 bases are shared with TRBD1. The V and J ends lost 0 bases and 2 bases, in that order; junction bases with no gene match: 3. Germline V gene lookup returns CDR1 KGHSH and CDR2 LQKENI. The CDR3 length is 15 residues. The CDR3 spells CASSPPSQGNYGYTF. In DNA form, the CDR3 reads TGTGCCAGCTCACCACCTTCACAGGGGAACTATGGCTACACCTTC.